The present T cell receptor beta chain was sequenced within a study of T-cell memory formation after mild COVID-19. Across the whole study: TCR clusters showed largely donor specificity. Study-level results: Several responding clones turned up in pre-infection memory, indicating that cross-reactive memory may have taken part.

Note on this clonotype: Its specificity is not known.

Germline V gene lookup returns CDR1 SGDLS and CDR2 YYNGEE. Losses at the gene ends were 2 bases for V and 4 bases for J; bases not matched to a gene: 4. CDR3 length equals 15 residues. 5'RACE, which relied on constant-segment primers, yielded TCR alpha and TCR beta cDNA libraries carrying sample barcodes and UMIs. MiXCR, applied by TCRdb to the 5' RACE reads, yields one record per CDR3 protein. The sample has 140,000 or so distinct CDR3 sequences, 13% to 15% seen once. The chain uses TRBV9 and TRBJ2-3, with TRBD2 matching over 10 bases. What was sequenced was PBMCs or a T cell subset sorted from them (not recorded which). This clonotype originated in an adult woman who had mild COVID-19 (a few samples of this study predate the infection). Cell type and time point are not known. This chain's CDR3 is CASSVGTSVADTQYF. The CDR3 bases are TGTGCCAGCAGCGTGGGGACTAGCGTGGCAGATACGCAGTATTTT.